The T cell receptor beta chain under discussion was sequenced for a study of T cells in Graves' hyperthyroidism and ophthalmopathy. Study overall: Peripheral blood samples were taken at initial diagnosis, prior to any treatment. General study points: Most thyroid-expanded clonotypes above 0.001 were also found in blood.

To note about this clonotype: The antigen is not known.

The TCR beta CDR3 regions underwent amplification using RNA transcripts as the source. HTBI primers drove first-round RT-PCR of the TCR CDR3. MiXCR, run by TCRdb on the multiplex PCR reads, gives a single entry per CDR3 protein. The data show 300,000 to 450,000 distinct CDR3 sequences, approximately 18% seen once. V lost 3 bases, J lost 6 bases, and 14 bases lay in between. The CDR3 spans 14 residues. Germline V gene sequence: CDR1 KGHSH, CDR2 LQKENI. This receptor was obtained from a man younger than 35 with Graves' ophthalmopathy. Sequencing input: blood. This chain connects TRBV18 to TRBJ1-1; the D gene is possibly TRBD1 (5 bases). CDR3 in amino acids: CASSPGRAVAEAFF. Written as DNA, the CDR3 is TGTGCCAGCTCACCGGGCAGGGCGGTGGCTGAAGCTTTCTTT.